The present T cell receptor beta chain was sequenced within a study of shared clonotypes between healthy human individuals. This clone was detected once. This CDR3 is built from 15 residues. V dropped 0 bases and J dropped 5 bases, with 10 bases sitting between them. Looked up from germline, CDR1 is SEHNR and CDR2 is FQNEAQ (reference sequence). Each replicate PCR on the sorted subsets used about 0.2 ug DNA (around 30,000 T cell genomes). Profiling relied on immunoSEQ multiplex PCR, and the TCRdb table lists in-frame clones only, not all of them. This table holds over a million clones, around 76% found once.

The clonotype comes from a man between 18 and 35 years old in good health. The J gene is TRBJ2-2, the V gene TRBV7-9; D is undetermined. The specimen was memory CD4+ T cells sorted from blood. The subset here: CD45RA-negative fraction. The CDR3 nucleotides read TGTGCCAGCAGCTTAGCTTCTACGGTGACCGGGGAGCTGTTTTTT. Amino acid sequence: CASSLASTVTGELFF.